This is a list of T cell receptor beta chains from one sample in a study of Ad26.COV2.S vaccination and SARS-CoV-2 variants. Data came from immunoSEQ multiplex PCR; TCRdb stores just in-frame clones and leaves some out. The sample records more than 300,000 clones, about 85% being singletons. Source: peripheral blood, taken in a trial of Ad26.COV2.S vaccine versus placebo. These receptors originate from a person aged 18-65 years who received the Ad26.COV2.S COVID-19 vaccine or a placebo. The CDR3 runs from the conserved cysteine through the conserved F or W. The D gene is left open where the match is weak. A row's size may be missing; if present it is once, few, many or a size class.

length	size	D	V	J	CDR3	DNA
12	-	-	TRBV28	TRBJ1-4	CASSSPIEKLFF	TGTGCCAGCAGTTCCCCCATTGAAAAACTGTTTTTT
12	-	-	TRBV6-1	TRBJ1-6	CASSDGDSPLHF	TGTGCCAGCAGTGACGGGGATTCACCCCTCCACTTT
11	-	-	TRBV19	TRBJ1-4	CASSSLVSVFF	TGTGCCAGTAGTTCACTCGTTTCAGTGTTTTTT
13	-	-	TRBV9	TRBJ1-3	CASSTGYGNTIYF	TGTGCCAGCAGCACAGGGTACGGAAACACCATATATTTT
13	-	-	TRBV2	TRBJ1-1	CASREEGGTEAFF	TGTGCCAGCAGGGAAGAGGGGGGGACTGAAGCTTTCTTT
15	-	TRBD1	TRBV7-2	TRBJ1-5	CASSLGTGYNQPQHF	TGTGCCAGCAGCTTAGGGACAGGATACAATCAGCCCCAGCATTTT
16	-	TRBD1	TRBV10-3	TRBJ2-7	CAISAGATGATYEQYF	TGTGCCATCAGTGCCGGGGCGACAGGGGCTACCTACGAGCAGTACTTC
12	-	TRBD1	TRBV10-3	TRBJ1-4	CAISGTEEKLFF	TGTGCCATCTCTGGGACAGAAGAAAAACTGTTTTTT
15	-	-	TRBV7-2	TRBJ1-3	CASSLGPFSGNTIYF	TGTGCCAGCAGCTTAGGACCATTTTCGGGAAACACCATATATTTT
14	-	-	TRBV6-6	TRBJ2-2	CASSYYTDTGELFF	TGTGCCAGCAGTTACTATACAGACACCGGGGAGCTGTTTTTT
14	few	-	TRBV5-4	TRBJ2-7	CASSLDRRRDEQYF	TGTGCCAGCAGCTTGGACAGGAGGCGAGACGAGCAGTACTTC
15	-	-	TRBV7-3	TRBJ1-2	CASSPKGGANYGYTF	TGTGCCAGCAGCCCTAAGGGGGGGGCTAACTATGGCTACACCTTC
13	-	-	TRBV29-1	TRBJ1-5	CSVSVGGNQPQHF	TGCAGCGTTTCAGTTGGTGGCAATCAGCCCCAGCATTTT
13	few	-	TRBV7-3	TRBJ2-7	CASSQAPEYEQYF	TGTGCCAGCAGCCAAGCCCCGGAGTACGAGCAGTACTTC
14	-	TRBD2	TRBV27	TRBJ2-7	CASNTRGGRYEQYF	TGTGCCAGCAATACTCGGGGGGGCAGATACGAGCAGTACTTC
17	-	-	TRBV19	TRBJ1-5	CASSSLGQLTRDQPQHF	TGTGCCAGTAGCTCCTTGGGACAACTCACCCGCGATCAGCCCCAGCATTTT
11	-	-	TRBV28	TRBJ1-1	CASSTHTEAFF	TGTGCCAGCAGTACCCACACTGAAGCTTTCTTT
14	many	TRBD1	TRBV7-2	TRBJ1-2	CASSSYRQGSGYTF	TGTGCCAGCAGCTCGTACAGACAGGGCTCTGGCTACACCTTC
13	-	TRBD1	TRBV7-9	TRBJ1-2	CASRRGQAYGYTF	TGTGCCAGCAGGAGGGGACAGGCTTATGGCTACACCTTC
16	once	TRBD2	TRBV7-3	TRBJ2-3	CASSLFGGGSTDTQYF	TGTGCCAGCAGCTTATTCGGCGGGGGGAGCACAGATACGCAGTATTTT
15	-	TRBD1	TRBV28	TRBJ2-7	CASSSPGTGEIWQYF	TGTGCCAGCAGTTCCCCTGGGACAGGGGAGATTTGGCAGTACTTC
15	-	TRBD2	TRBV7-9	TRBJ2-3	CASRPLAGSEDTQYF	TGTGCCAGCAGGCCACTAGCGGGGTCGGAAGATACGCAGTATTTT
12	once	-	TRBV12-5	TRBJ2-7	CASGHGGREQYF	TGTGCTAGTGGCCACGGGGGTAGGGAGCAGTACTTC
13	-	-	TRBV9	TRBJ1-1	CASSTQRNTEAFF	TGTGCCAGCAGCACCCAGAGGAACACTGAAGCTTTCTTT
14	once	-	TRBV28	TRBJ1-2	CASTIGGAGYGYTF	TGTGCCAGCACCATAGGGGGGGCCGGCTATGGCTACACCTTC
16	-	TRBD2	TRBV28	TRBJ2-1	CASSSWTSGGANEQFF	TGTGCCAGCAGTTCCTGGACTAGCGGGGGGGCCAATGAGCAGTTCTTC
14	once	-	TRBV5-5	TRBJ2-7	CASSLEAGGGEQYF	TGTGCCAGCAGCTTGGAGGCCGGGGGAGGCGAGCAGTACTTC
15	-	TRBD1	TRBV5-1	TRBJ1-5	CASSSGQGGSQPQHF	TGCGCCAGCAGCTCGGGACAGGGCGGTAGTCAGCCCCAGCATTTT
13	-	TRBD1	TRBV24-1	TRBJ2-2	CATRQGSTGELFF	TGTGCCACCCGACAGGGGAGCACCGGGGAGCTGTTTTTT
14	-	-	TRBV4-1	TRBJ1-5	CASSQVMGNQPQHF	TGCGCCAGCAGCCAAGTAATGGGCAATCAGCCCCAGCATTTT
15	-	-	TRBV10-3	TRBJ1-5	CAISDAEYSNQPQHF	TGTGCCATCAGTGACGCAGAGTATAGCAATCAGCCCCAGCATTTT
13	-	-	TRBV27	TRBJ1-2	CASSFRGNYGYTF	TGTGCCAGCAGTTTTCGGGGGAACTATGGCTACACCTTC
15	-	TRBD1	TRBV11-2	TRBJ2-4	CASSLEGTEPNIQYF	TGTGCCAGCAGCTTAGAAGGGACAGAACCAAACATTCAGTACTTC
11	-	-	TRBV3-1/TRBV3-2	TRBJ1-1	CASSTRTRAFF	TGTGCCAGCAGCACGCGGACAAGGGCTTTCTTT
13	-	-	TRBV7-3	TRBJ2-1	CASSLTGAGEQFF	TGTGCCAGCAGCTTAACCGGGGCGGGGGAGCAGTTCTTC
13	-	-	TRBV5-5	TRBJ1-1	CASSLSANTEAFF	TGTGCCAGCAGCTTGTCAGCAAACACTGAAGCTTTCTTT
14	-	TRBD1	TRBV7-9	TRBJ1-2	CASSLEQGANGYTF	TGTGCCAGCAGCTTAGAACAGGGGGCGAATGGCTACACCTTC
14	-	-	TRBV19	TRBJ1-1	CASSIDGMNTEAFF	TGTGCCAGTAGTATTGACGGGATGAACACTGAAGCTTTCTTT
13	-	-	TRBV24-1	TRBJ1-2	CATSDPDGKGYTF	TGTGCCACCAGTGATCCGGACGGGAAAGGCTACACCTTC
13	-	-	TRBV15	TRBJ2-3	CATSREQAWGQYF	TGTGCCACCAGCAGAGAACAGGCCTGGGGGCAGTATTTT
14	-	-	TRBV6-5	TRBJ2-7	CASSLQSLSYEQYF	TGTGCCAGCAGTCTACAATCCCTCAGCTACGAGCAGTACTTC
16	-	TRBD1	TRBV6-1	TRBJ1-5	CASSELGQTLYQPQHF	TGTGCCAGCAGTGAGCTGGGACAGACTTTATATCAGCCCCAGCATTTT
13	few	-	TRBV7-9	TRBJ2-7	CASSFRDSYEQYF	TGTGCCAGCAGCTTCCGGGACTCCTACGAGCAGTACTTC
15	-	-	TRBV5-1	TRBJ2-5	CASSGEGHVGETQYF	TGCGCCAGCAGTGGGGAAGGCCACGTTGGAGAGACCCAGTACTTC
15	-	TRBD2	TRBV9	TRBJ2-1	CASSGASGLYNEQFF	TGTGCCAGCAGCGGGGCTAGCGGGCTCTACAATGAGCAGTTCTTC
14	-	TRBD2	TRBV30	TRBJ2-3	CAYGTSAITDTQYF	TGTGCCTATGGGACTAGCGCGATTACAGATACGCAGTATTTT
13	-	-	TRBV5-4	TRBJ1-1	CASSLGADTEAFF	TGTGCCAGCAGCTTGGGAGCAGACACTGAAGCTTTCTTT
15	-	-	TRBV10-3	TRBJ2-2	CAISEDYSNTGELFF	TGTGCCATCAGTGAGGACTACTCGAACACCGGGGAGCTGTTTTTT
13	-	-	TRBV29-1	TRBJ2-1	CSVGSGGRNEQFF	TGCAGCGTCGGTTCGGGGGGCCGGAATGAGCAGTTCTTC
18	-	-	TRBV2	TRBJ1-6	CASSEAVFLSSYNSPLHF	TGTGCCAGCAGTGAGGCAGTTTTCCTAAGCTCCTATAATTCACCCCTCCACTTT
14	-	-	TRBV30	TRBJ2-6	CARSEGGGANVLTF	TGTGCCCGGTCGGAGGGGGGCGGGGCCAACGTCCTGACTTTC
14	-	TRBD1	TRBV6-5	TRBJ2-3	CASRDTGAADTQYF	TGTGCCAGCAGAGACACAGGGGCGGCAGATACGCAGTATTTT
11	-	-	TRBV2	TRBJ2-7	CASSVGIEQYF	TGTGCCAGCAGTGTAGGGATCGAGCAGTACTTC
13	once	TRBD1	TRBV11-1	TRBJ2-3	CASKGADTDTQYF	TGTGCCAGCAAGGGGGCCGACACAGATACGCAGTATTTT